The 27 T cell receptor beta chains listed next were all sequenced from one sample in a study of T cells in Graves' hyperthyroidism and ophthalmopathy. TCR beta CDR3 region amplification was performed from RNA transcripts. First-round RT-PCR targeting the TCR CDR3 was performed with the HTBI primer set. TCRdb fed the multiplex PCR reads into MiXCR, producing one record per CDR3 protein. Among over 500,000 distinct CDR3 sequences listed, around 13% were seen once. Sequenced material: blood. All receptors come from a woman aged 40 to 49 with Graves' hyperthyroidism.

The chain joins TRBV6-5 to TRBJ1-2; 11 positions agree with TRBD1. The V and J ends lost 1 base and 7 bases, in that order; junction bases with no gene match: 11. Germline lookup yields CDR1 MNHEY and CDR2 SVGAGI. This CDR3 is built from 17 residues. The CDR3 protein is CASSYYEGGQGAGGYTF. CDR3 coding DNA: TGTGCCAGCAGTTACTACGAGGGAGGACAGGGGGCTGGTGGCTACACCTTC.

This clonotype was found many times. J is TRBJ1-4 and V is TRBV3-1; the match to TRBD1 covers 8 bases. After removal of 5 bases from V and 4 bases from J, the junction contained 6 bases not matched to a gene. The CDR3 has 15 residues. Germline CDR1 is LGHDT and CDR2 is YNNKEL (reference sequence). The CDR3 DNA is TGTGCCAGCAGCAAGACAGGGGCTATTAATGAAAAACTGTTTTTT. Protein sequence: CASSKTGAINEKLFF.

There are many counts of this clonotype. The chain couples TRBV28 to TRBJ2-1, with a weak D call TRBD2 (5 bases). This CDR3 region has 12 residues. V lost 1 base to trimming and J lost 10 bases, with 8 bases between them. Per the germline V gene, CDR1 is MDHEN and CDR2 is SYDVKM. CDR3 nucleotide sequence: TGTGCCAGCAGTTTATTAACGGGAGAGCAGTTCTTC. This gives the protein CASSLLTGEQFF.

This clonotype occurred many times. The V and J genes are TRBV3-1 and TRBJ1-1; 7 nucleotides align to TRBD1. The CDR3 runs 16 residues. The V gene's germline CDR1 is LGHDT and CDR2 YNNKEL (reference sequence). V lost 4 bases to trimming and J lost 3 bases; unmatched junction nucleotides: 11. The CDR3 DNA reads TGTGCCAGCAGCCTCCGAGGATTCAGGGGGGACACTGAAGCTTTCTTT. Protein product: CASSLRGFRGDTEAFF.

The rearrangement links TRBV5-6 to TRBJ2-7; no clear D. Per the germline V gene, CDR1 is SGHDT and CDR2 is YYEEEE. V shed 4 bases and J shed 2 bases, with 10 bases lying between them. The CDR3 totals 13 residues. Written as DNA, the CDR3 is TGTGCCAGCAGCCGTTGGCACCCCTACGAGCAGTACTTC. Its translation: CASSRWHPYEQYF.

This clonotype was found many times. This chain uses TRBV7-9 with TRBJ2-7, with D possibly TRBD2 on 6 matching bases. Germline loops: CDR1 SEHNR, CDR2 FQNEAQ (reference sequence). CDR3 length: 14 residues. V lost 3 bases, J lost 4 bases, and 13 bases lay in between. As DNA, the CDR3 is TGTGCCAGCAGCTTCCCGGGAGTGATATACGAGCAGTACTTC. The encoded protein is CASSFPGVIYEQYF.

The gene calls are TRBV15 and TRBJ2-1; D unresolved. V was pared by 0 bases and J by 10 bases, with 7 bases between. The CDR3 covers 12 residues. The germline gives CDR1 LNHNV, CDR2 YYDKDF (reference sequence). CDR3 sequence (DNA): TGTGCCACCAGCAGAGATCTGTGGGAGCAGTTCTTC. Translation gives CATSRDLWEQFF.

At least ten counts were recorded for this clonotype. CDR3 region: CASSQMTLNTDTQYF. Written as DNA, the CDR3 is TGCGCCAGCAGCCAGATGACCCTCAATACAGATACGCAGTATTTT. The chain is built from TRBV5-1 and TRBJ2-3; D unresolved. CDR3 length: 15 amino acids. Germline V gene lookup returns CDR1 SGHRS and CDR2 YFSETQ. V shed 4 bases and J shed 3 bases, with 15 bases lying between them.

This clonotype was seen at least ten times. The gene calls are TRBV7-8 and TRBJ1-1, with a weak D call TRBD1 (5 bases). This CDR3 has 12 residues. Per the germline V gene, CDR1 is SGHVS and CDR2 is FQNEAQ. V was pared by 1 base and J by 7 bases, with 7 bases between. Here the CDR3 DNA reads TGTGCCAGCAGCTTAGATCAGGGTGAAGCTTTCTTT. This codes for CASSLDQGEAFF.

The V and J genes are TRBV6-5 and TRBJ1-1; D may be TRBD1 (6 bases). The CDR3 runs 13 residues. The germline V and J ends were trimmed by 4 bases and 4 bases, with 10 bases remaining between them. Germline V gives CDR1 MNHEY, CDR2 SVGAGI. CDR3: CASSSGQSTEAFF. The DNA of the CDR3 is TGTGCCAGCAGTTCTGGACAGTCCACTGAAGCTTTCTTT.

There are a few counts of this clonotype. CDR3 amino acids: CSAAETGPEAFF. The CDR3 nucleotides read TGCAGCGCCGCTGAGACAGGACCTGAAGCTTTCTTT. The chain combines TRBV29-1 with TRBJ1-1, with D tentatively TRBD1 (6 bases). The V end was cut by 7 bases, the J end by 6 bases, with 15 bases between. The CDR3 totals 12 residues. The germline gives CDR1 SQVTM, CDR2 ANQGSEA.

There are a few counts of this clonotype. The chain recombines TRBV6-1 with TRBJ2-7, with TRBD2 identical over 8 bases. The V and J ends lost 0 bases and 2 bases, in that order; junction bases with no gene match: 3. The CDR3 has 15 amino acids. Germline V gene data show CDR1 as MNHNS and CDR2 as SASEGT. The CDR3 DNA sequence: TGTGCCAGCAGTGAAGCTAGCGGGACCCCCTACGAGCAGTACTTC. Protein sequence: CASSEASGTPYEQYF.

Ten or more counts support this clonotype. This sequence joins TRBV11-3 and TRBJ1-2; no firm D call. Deletions cut 5 bases from V and 6 bases from J, with 10 bases between. Germline V gene data show CDR1 as SGHNT and CDR2 as YENEEA. The CDR3 runs to 12 residues. The CDR3 loop reads CASSRAANGYTF. CDR3 nucleotides: TGTGCCAGCAGCAGGGCCGCTAATGGCTACACCTTC.

A few counts support this clonotype. This chain joins TRBV6-6 and TRBJ1-4, with D uncertain. Trimming removed 2 bases at V and 11 bases at J, with 6 bases between. CDR1 is MNHNY and CDR2 is SVGAGI in the germline V gene (reference sequence). The CDR3 sequence is 11 residues long. The CDR3 reads CASSYLGKLFF. The CDR3 DNA reads as TGTGCCAGCAGTTACCTCGGGAAACTGTTTTTT.

This clonotype was recorded at least ten times. The chain links TRBV7-3 to TRBJ2-1; TRBD1 agrees at 9 bases. Germline CDR1 SGHTA, CDR2 FQGTGA. The V gene end was trimmed by 5 bases and the J gene end by 8 bases; junction bases not matched to a gene: 10. This CDR3 contains 15 residues. The CDR3, as DNA: TGTGCCAGCAGCCCCGACCGGGACAGGGTTGATGAGCAGTTCTTC. Amino acids: CASSPDRDRVDEQFF.

This clonotype was observed many times. The rearrangement links TRBV11-3 to TRBJ2-2; a weak D match, TRBD1 (5 bases). CDR3 length equals 13 residues. Germline V CDR1 and CDR2: SGHNT, YENEEA. Trimming left V 11 bases short and J 7 bases short, with 17 bases between. The CDR3 DNA reads as TGTGCCGTACAGGTGTCCTCCGGCGGGGAGCTGTTTTTT. This codes for CAVQVSSGGELFF.

The table lists this clonotype with many counts. V and J are TRBV10-3 and TRBJ2-1, with D possibly being TRBD2 (5 bases). Deletions cut 4 bases from V and 5 bases from J, with 6 bases between. This CDR3 contains 12 residues. The germline gives CDR1 ENHRY, CDR2 SYGVKD. The CDR3 spells CAISVGNNEQFF. The CDR3 coding sequence is TGTGCCATCAGTGTCGGGAACAATGAGCAGTTCTTC.

This chain links TRBV3-1 with TRBJ2-2; 7 bases are a match to TRBD1. This CDR3 comprises 15 residues. V lost 3 bases, J lost 3 bases, and 4 bases stayed unmatched. CDR1 and CDR2 from the germline V gene are LGHDT and YNNKEL (reference sequence). This chain's CDR3 is CASSHDRVYTGELFF. As DNA, the CDR3 is TGTGCCAGCAGCCACGACAGGGTCTACACCGGGGAGCTGTTTTTT.

This clonotype was picked up many times. V gene TRBV20-1 combines with J gene TRBJ2-2; 10 bases align to TRBD2. Trimming cost V 3 bases and J 6 bases; bases outside gene matches: 4. The germline V gene has CDR1 DFQATT and CDR2 SNEGSKA (reference sequence). The CDR3 totals 14 residues. In nucleotides, the CDR3 is TGCAGTGCTAGTACGGGACTAGCGTCCGGGGAGCTGTTTTTT. This gives the protein CSASTGLASGELFF.

This chain links TRBV7-2 with TRBJ2-5, with TRBD2 as a possible D gene (6 bases). CDR1 SGHTA and CDR2 FQGNSA come from the germline V gene. The CDR3 extends over 14 amino acids. V lost 6 bases to trimming and J lost 1 base, with 12 bases between them. CDR3 region: CASSDPGLQETQYF. In DNA, the CDR3 is TGTGCCAGCAGTGATCCGGGACTCCAAGAGACCCAGTACTTC.

This clonotype turned up a few times. The V call is TRBV25-1, the J call TRBJ2-1; no reliable D call. Per the germline V gene, CDR1 is MGHDK and CDR2 is SYGVNS. V shed 5 bases and J shed 5 bases, with 13 bases lying between them. The CDR3 is 14 amino acids. As DNA, the CDR3 is TGTGCCAGCAGTCTCCATTTAGGGCACAATGAGCAGTTCTTC. It yields the protein CASSLHLGHNEQFF. Variable domain in full (rest from reference TRBV25-1 and TRBJ2-1): EADIYQTPRYLVIGTGKKITLECSQTMGHDKMYWYQQDPGMELHLIHYSYGVNSTEKGDLSSESTVSRIRTEHFPLTLESARPSHTSQYLCASSLHLGHNEQFFGPGTRLTVL.

This chain joins TRBV5-1 and TRBJ2-7, with a tentative D call TRBD2 (6 bases). Trimming cost V 7 bases and J 1 base, with 15 bases left between them. The germline CDR1 and CDR2 sequences are SGHRS and YFSETQ. The CDR3 is 14 amino acids. CDR3 coding DNA: TGCGCCAGCCGGCCCCTAGCGCAATCCTACGAGCAGTACTTC. This codes for CASRPLAQSYEQYF. Full variable domain (remainder filled in from reference TRBV5-1 and TRBJ2-7): KAGVTQTPRYLIKTRGQQVTLSCSPISGHRSVSWYQQTPGQGLQFLFEYFSETQRNKGNFPGRFSGRQFSNSRSEMNVSTLELGDSALYLCASRPLAQSYEQYFGPGTRLTVT.

This clonotype was counted only a few times. V is TRBV20-1 and J is TRBJ2-2; D may match TRBD1 or TRBD2 (5 bases each). V was clipped by 0 bases and J by 4 bases, with 6 bases between them. Germline V gene sequence: CDR1 DFQATT, CDR2 SNEGSKA (reference sequence). The CDR3 totals 13 residues. The CDR3 sequence: CSARDGTTGELFF. For the CDR3, the DNA is TGCAGTGCTAGAGACGGGACCACCGGGGAGCTGTTTTTT.

This clonotype was seen ten or more times. The junction shows a germline mismatch at one end, possibly a read error. This chain connects TRBV12-3 or TRBV12-4 to TRBJ1-2; 7 bases are shared with TRBD1. The CDR3 runs 12 residues. The CDR3 is CASSSTGTADNF. The CDR3, as DNA: TGTGCCAGCAGTTCGACCGGGACAGCGGACAACTTC.

This clonotype was seen many times. The rearrangement links TRBV9 to TRBJ2-1, with 11 bases lining up with TRBD2. The V and J ends lost 4 bases and 6 bases, in that order; junction bases with no gene match: 6. CDR1 SGDLS and CDR2 YYNGEE come from the germline V gene. The CDR3 length is 15 residues. The CDR3: CASSPFSGRGNEQFF. In DNA form, the CDR3 reads TGTGCCAGCAGCCCTTTTAGCGGGAGGGGCAATGAGCAGTTCTTC.

The chain uses TRBV29-1 and TRBJ2-2; the match to TRBD2 covers 13 bases. The V and J ends lost 2 bases and 7 bases, in that order; junction bases with no gene match: 7. The CDR3 contains 16 residues. Germline V CDR1 and CDR2: SQVTM, ANQGSEA. Written as DNA, the CDR3 is TGCAGCGTTGAAACTAGCGGGAGGGCCTTTAGCGGGGAGCTGTTTTTT. Translation: CSVETSGRAFSGELFF.

This chain joins TRBV29-1 and TRBJ2-1; TRBD1 matches 7 bases. This CDR3 is 13 amino acids long. CDR1 is SQVTM, CDR2 ANQGSEA, per germline. The V gene end was trimmed by 4 bases and the J gene end by 9 bases; junction bases not matched to a gene: 9. The CDR3: CSVGQQGGFEQFF. Written as DNA, the CDR3 is TGCAGCGTTGGCCAGCAAGGGGGCTTTGAGCAGTTCTTC.